This T cell receptor (beta chain) was obtained from a study of cytomegalovirus exposure and HLA in healthy donors. This CDR3 has 16 residues. V shed 6 bases and J shed 5 bases, with 23 bases lying between them. CDR1 is SGHTA and CDR2 is FQGNSA in the germline V gene. This table comes from immunoSEQ multiplex PCR, and its TCRdb copy is limited to in-frame clones, with some not included. The sample lists approximately 300,000 clones; approximately 86% were seen once. This sequence joins TRBV7-2 and TRBJ2-7, with D possibly being TRBD1 (7 bases). Sequenced material: PBMCs. The origin of this receptor is a woman in her twenties or thirties in good health and CMV-seropositive. DNA of the CDR3: TGTGCCAGCAGACGGACGGTCGAGGGCAGGGGGGACGAGCAGTACTTC. It yields the protein CASRRTVEGRGDEQYF.